This paragraph covers one TCR beta chain sequence. The data are from a study of T cell changes during pregnancy in multiple sclerosis. Method: immunoSEQ multiplex PCR; TCRdb's copy keeps in-frame clones and lacks some. The profile shows roughly 110,000 clones, 85% to 95% of them singletons. V was trimmed by 5 bases and J by 3 bases, leaving 13 bases between them. The CDR3 is 15 amino acids. Germline V gene data show CDR1 as KGHSH and CDR2 as LQKENI. The sequencing here drew on peripheral blood, taken in the third trimester of pregnancy. The chain recombines TRBV18 with TRBJ1-4, with TRBD1 as a possible D gene (6 bases). The origin of this receptor is a female donor in good health, enrolled as a control in a pregnancy study. The CDR3 sequence is CASSSRQASNEKLFF. The CDR3, as DNA: TGTGCCAGCTCATCCCGACAGGCCTCTAATGAAAAACTGTTTTTT.